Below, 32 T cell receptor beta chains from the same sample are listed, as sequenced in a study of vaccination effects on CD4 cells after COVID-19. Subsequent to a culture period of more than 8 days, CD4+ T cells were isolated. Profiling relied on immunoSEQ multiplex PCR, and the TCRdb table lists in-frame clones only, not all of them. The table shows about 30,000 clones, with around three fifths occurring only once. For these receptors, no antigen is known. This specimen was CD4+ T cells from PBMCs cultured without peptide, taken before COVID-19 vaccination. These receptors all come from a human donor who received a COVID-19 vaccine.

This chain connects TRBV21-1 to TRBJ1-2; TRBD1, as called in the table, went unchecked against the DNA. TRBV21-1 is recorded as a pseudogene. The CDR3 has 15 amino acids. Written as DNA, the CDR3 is TGTGCCAGCAGCAAAGCGCTCAGGGGGAAAGATGGCTACACCTTC. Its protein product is CASSKALRGKDGYTF.

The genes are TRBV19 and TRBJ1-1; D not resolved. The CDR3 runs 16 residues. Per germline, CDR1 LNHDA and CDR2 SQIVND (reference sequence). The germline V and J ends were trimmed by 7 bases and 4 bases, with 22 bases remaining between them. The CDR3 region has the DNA TGTGCCAGTACCACCCCCGAGGGAGGGCCGCGCACTGAAGCTTTCTTT. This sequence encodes CASTTPEGGPRTEAFF.

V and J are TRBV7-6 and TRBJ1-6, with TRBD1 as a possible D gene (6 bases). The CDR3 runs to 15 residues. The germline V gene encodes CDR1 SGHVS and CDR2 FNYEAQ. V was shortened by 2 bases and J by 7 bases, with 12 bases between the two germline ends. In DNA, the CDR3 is TGTGCCAGCAGCTTACAGGGGCTAAGCAATTCACCCCTCCACTTT. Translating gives CASSLQGLSNSPLHF.

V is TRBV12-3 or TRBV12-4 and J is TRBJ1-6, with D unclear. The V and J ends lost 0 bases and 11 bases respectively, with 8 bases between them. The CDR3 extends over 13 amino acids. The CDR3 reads CASSLARLTPLHF. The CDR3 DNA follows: TGTGCCAGCAGTTTAGCGAGACTAACACCCCTCCACTTT.

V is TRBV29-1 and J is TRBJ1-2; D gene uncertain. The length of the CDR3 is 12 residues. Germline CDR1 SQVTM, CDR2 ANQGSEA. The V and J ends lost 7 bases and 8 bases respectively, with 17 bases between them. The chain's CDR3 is CSASGPLRGYTF. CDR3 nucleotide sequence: TGCAGCGCCTCCGGGCCTTTAAGGGGCTACACCTTC.

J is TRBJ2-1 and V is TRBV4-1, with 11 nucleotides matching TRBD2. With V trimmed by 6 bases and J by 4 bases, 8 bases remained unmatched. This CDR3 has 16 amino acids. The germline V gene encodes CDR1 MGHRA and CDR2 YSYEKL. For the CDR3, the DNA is TGCGCCAGCAGGCTTACGACTAGCGGGGTTTACAATGAGCAGTTCTTC. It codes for CASRLTTSGVYNEQFF.

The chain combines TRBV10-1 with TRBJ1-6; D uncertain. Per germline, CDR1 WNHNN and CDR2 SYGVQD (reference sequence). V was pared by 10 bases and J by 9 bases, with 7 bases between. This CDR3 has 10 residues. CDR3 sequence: CATKGSPLHF. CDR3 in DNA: TGCGCCACCAAGGGTTCACCCCTCCACTTT.

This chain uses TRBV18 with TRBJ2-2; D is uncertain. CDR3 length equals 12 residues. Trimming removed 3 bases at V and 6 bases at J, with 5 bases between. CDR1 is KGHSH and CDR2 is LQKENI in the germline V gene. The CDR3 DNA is TGTGCCAGCTCACCGGTTGCCGGGGAGCTGTTTTTT. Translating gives CASSPVAGELFF.

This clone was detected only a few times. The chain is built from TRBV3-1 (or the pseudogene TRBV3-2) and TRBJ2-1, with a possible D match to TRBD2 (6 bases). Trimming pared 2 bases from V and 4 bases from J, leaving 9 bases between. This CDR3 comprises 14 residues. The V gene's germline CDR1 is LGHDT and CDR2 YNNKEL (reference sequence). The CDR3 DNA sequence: TGTGCCAGCAGCCAACCACTAGCTTACAATGAGCAGTTCTTC. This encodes CASSQPLAYNEQFF.

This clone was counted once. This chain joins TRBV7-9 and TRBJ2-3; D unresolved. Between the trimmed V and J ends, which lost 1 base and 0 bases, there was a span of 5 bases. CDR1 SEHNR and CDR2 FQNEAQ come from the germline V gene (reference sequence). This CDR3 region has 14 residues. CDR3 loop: CASSLELSTDTQYF. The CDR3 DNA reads TGTGCCAGCAGCTTAGAGCTGAGCACAGATACGCAGTATTTT.

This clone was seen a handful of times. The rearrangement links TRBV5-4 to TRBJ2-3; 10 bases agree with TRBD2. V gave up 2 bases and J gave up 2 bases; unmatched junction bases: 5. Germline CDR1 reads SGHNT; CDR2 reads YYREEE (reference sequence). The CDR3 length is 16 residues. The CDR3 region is CASSLIAGGNTDTQYF. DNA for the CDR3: TGTGCCAGCAGCTTAATAGCGGGAGGAAACACAGATACGCAGTATTTT.

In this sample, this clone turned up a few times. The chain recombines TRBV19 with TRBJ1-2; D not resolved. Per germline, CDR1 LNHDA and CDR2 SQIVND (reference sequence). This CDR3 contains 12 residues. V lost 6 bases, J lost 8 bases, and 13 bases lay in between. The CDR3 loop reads CASSRSGRGYTF. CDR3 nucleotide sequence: TGTGCCAGTAGCCGATCGGGGAGAGGCTACACCTTC.

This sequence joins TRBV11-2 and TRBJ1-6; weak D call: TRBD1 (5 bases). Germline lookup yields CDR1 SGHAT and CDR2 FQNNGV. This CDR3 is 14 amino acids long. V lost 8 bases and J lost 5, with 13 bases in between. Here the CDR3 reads CASASTDNNSPLHF. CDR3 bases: TGTGCCAGCGCTTCGACAGATAATAATTCACCCCTCCACTTT.

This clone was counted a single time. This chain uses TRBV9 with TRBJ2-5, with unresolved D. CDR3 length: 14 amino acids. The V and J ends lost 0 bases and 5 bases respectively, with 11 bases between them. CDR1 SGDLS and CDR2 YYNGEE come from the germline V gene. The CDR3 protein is CASSVGTIGETQYF. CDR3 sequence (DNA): TGTGCCAGCAGCGTAGGTACTATCGGCGAGACCCAGTACTTC.

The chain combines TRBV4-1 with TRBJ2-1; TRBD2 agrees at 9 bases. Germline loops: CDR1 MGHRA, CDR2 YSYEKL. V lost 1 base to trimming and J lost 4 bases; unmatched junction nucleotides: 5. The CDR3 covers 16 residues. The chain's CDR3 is CASSQVSGLAYNEQFF. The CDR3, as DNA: TGCGCCAGCAGCCAAGTGTCGGGACTAGCTTACAATGAGCAGTTCTTC.

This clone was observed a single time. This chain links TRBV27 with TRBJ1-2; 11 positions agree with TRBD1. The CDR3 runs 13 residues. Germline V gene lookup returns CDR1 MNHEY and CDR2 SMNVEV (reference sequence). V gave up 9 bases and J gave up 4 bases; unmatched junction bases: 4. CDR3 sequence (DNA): TGTGCCAGTGGACAGGGGGCCTCCTATGGCTACACCTTC. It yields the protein CASGQGASYGYTF.

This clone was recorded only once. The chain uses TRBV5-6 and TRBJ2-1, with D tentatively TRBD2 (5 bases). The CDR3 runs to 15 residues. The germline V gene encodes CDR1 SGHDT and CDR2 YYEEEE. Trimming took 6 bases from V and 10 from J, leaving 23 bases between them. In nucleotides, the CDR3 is TGTGCCAGCACCCGAACTGGAGGAGGCTCTGAAGAGCAGTTCTTC. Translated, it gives CASTRTGGGSEEQFF.

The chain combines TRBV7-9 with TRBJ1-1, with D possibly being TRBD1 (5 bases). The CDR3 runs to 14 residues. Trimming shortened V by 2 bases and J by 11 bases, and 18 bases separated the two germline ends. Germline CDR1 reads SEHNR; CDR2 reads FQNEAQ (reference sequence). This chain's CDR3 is CASSLKVGAQEAFF. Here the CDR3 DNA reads TGTGCCAGCAGCTTAAAAGTTGGGGCGCAGGAGGCTTTCTTT.

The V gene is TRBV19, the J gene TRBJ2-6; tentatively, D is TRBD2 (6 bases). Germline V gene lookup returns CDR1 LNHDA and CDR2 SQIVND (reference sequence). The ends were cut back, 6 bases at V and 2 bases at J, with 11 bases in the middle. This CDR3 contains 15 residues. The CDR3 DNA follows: TGTGCCAGTAGCAGACTAGACGCTGGGGCCAACGTCCTGACTTTC. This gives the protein CASSRLDAGANVLTF.

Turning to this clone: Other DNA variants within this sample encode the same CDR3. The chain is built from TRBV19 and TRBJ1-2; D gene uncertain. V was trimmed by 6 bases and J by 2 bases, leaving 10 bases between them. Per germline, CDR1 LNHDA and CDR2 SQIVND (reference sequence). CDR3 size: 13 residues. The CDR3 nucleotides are TGTGCCAGTAGACCCGACGGGAACTATGGCTACACCTTC. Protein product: CASRPDGNYGYTF.

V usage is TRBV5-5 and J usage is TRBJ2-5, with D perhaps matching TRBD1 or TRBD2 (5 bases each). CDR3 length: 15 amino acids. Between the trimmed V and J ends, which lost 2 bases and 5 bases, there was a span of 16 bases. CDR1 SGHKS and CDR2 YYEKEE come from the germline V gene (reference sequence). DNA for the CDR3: TGTGCCAGCAGCTTTGAGGGGACCCACCCGGAGACCCAGTACTTC. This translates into CASSFEGTHPETQYF.

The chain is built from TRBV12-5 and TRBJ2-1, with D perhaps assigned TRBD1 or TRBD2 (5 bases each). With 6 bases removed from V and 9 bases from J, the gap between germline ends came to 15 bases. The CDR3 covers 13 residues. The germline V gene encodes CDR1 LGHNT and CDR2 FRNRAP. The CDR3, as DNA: TGTGCTAGTGGAAAAGGGACCAACAGTGAGCAGTTCTTC. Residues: CASGKGTNSEQFF.

CDR3 sequence: CASSLKPTGNTGELFF. DNA for the CDR3: TGCGCCAGCAGCCTGAAACCGACAGGGAATACCGGGGAGCTGTTTTTT. The chain uses TRBV4-1 and TRBJ2-2, with 7 bases that match TRBD1. CDR1 and CDR2 (germline): MGHRA, YSYEKL. The length of the CDR3 is 16 residues. The ends lost 4 bases at V and 5 bases at J; junction bases unmatched: 10.

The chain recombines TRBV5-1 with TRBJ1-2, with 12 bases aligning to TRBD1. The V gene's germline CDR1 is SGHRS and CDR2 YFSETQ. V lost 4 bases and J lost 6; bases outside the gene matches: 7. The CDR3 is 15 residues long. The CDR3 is CASSTSGTGGDGYTF. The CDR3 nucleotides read TGCGCCAGCAGCACATCCGGGACAGGGGGCGATGGCTACACCTTC.

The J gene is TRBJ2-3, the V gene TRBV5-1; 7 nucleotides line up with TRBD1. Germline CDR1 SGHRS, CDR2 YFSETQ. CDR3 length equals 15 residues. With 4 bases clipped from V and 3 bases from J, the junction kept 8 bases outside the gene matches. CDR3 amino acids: CASSRTQGRTDTQYF. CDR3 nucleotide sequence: TGCGCCAGCAGCCGTACACAGGGGCGGACAGATACGCAGTATTTT.

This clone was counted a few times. The CDR3 nucleotides read TGCGCCAGTAGAGGTAGTTCGTCCTATAATTCACCCCTCCACTTT. Translation: CASRGSSSYNSPLHF. V is TRBV5-1 and J is TRBJ1-6; D remains unclear. Trimming took off 8 bases at V and 1 base at J, with 13 bases between the two ends. The germline V gene encodes CDR1 SGHRS and CDR2 YFSETQ. This CDR3 comprises 15 residues.

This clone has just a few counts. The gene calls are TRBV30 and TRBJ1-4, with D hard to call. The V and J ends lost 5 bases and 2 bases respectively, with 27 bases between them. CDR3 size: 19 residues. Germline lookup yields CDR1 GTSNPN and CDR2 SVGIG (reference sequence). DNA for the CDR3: TGTGCCTGGTTATCAAAGCCGGCTAGGACGCTACGCACTAATGAAAAACTGTTTTTT. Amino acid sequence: CAWLSKPARTLRTNEKLFF. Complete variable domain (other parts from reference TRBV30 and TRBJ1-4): SQTIHQWPATLVQPVGSPLSLECTVEGTSNPNLYWYRQAAGRGLQLLFYSVGIGQISSEVPQNLSASRPQDRQFILSSKKLLLSDSGFYLCAWLSKPARTLRTNEKLFFGSGTQLSVL.

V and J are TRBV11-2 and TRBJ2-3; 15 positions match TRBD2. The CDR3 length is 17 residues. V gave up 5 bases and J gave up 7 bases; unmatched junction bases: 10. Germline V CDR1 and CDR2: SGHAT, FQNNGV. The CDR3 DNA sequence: TGTGCCAGCAGCGCACCGGGACTAGCGGGAGGATTATATACGCAGTATTTT. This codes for CASSAPGLAGGLYTQYF.

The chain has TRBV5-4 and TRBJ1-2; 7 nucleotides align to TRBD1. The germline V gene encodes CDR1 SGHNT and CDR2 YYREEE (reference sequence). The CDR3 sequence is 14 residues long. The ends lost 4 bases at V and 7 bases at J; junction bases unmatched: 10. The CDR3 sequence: CASSLDRQGGGYTF. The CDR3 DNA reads TGTGCCAGCAGCCTGGATCGACAGGGAGGTGGCTACACCTTC. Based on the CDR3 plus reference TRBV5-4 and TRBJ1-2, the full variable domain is ETGVTQSPTHLIKTRGQQVTLRCSSQSGHNTVSWYQQALGQGPQFIFQYYREEENGRGNFPPRFSGLQFPNYSSELNVNALELDDSALYLCASSLDRQGGGYTFGSGTRLTVV.

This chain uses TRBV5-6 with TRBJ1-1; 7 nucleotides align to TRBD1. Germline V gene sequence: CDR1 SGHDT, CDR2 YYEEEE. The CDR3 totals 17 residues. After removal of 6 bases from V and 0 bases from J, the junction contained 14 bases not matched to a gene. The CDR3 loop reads CASTSRGTAAMNTEAFF. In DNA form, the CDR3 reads TGTGCCAGCACCTCTCGTGGGACAGCAGCCATGAACACTGAAGCTTTCTTT. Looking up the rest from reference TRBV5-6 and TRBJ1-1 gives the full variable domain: DAGVTQSPTHLIKTRGQQVTLRCSPKSGHDTVSWYQQALGQGPQFIFQYYEEEERQRGNFPDRFSGHQFPNYSSELNVNALLLGDSALYLCASTSRGTAAMNTEAFFGQGTRLTVV.

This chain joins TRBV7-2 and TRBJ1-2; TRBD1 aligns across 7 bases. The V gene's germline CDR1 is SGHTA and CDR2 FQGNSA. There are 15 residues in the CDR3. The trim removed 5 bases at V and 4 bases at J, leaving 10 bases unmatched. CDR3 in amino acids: CASSLQGGDGYGYTF. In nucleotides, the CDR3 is TGTGCCAGCAGCCTCCAGGGGGGAGATGGCTATGGCTACACCTTC. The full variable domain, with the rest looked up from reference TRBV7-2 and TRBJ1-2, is GAGVSQSPSNKVTEKGKDVELRCDPISGHTALYWYRQSLGQGLEFLIYFQGNSAPDKSGLPSDRFSAERTGGSVSTLTIQRTQQEDSAVYLCASSLQGGDGYGYTFGSGTRLTVV.

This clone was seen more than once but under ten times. For the CDR3, the DNA is TGTGCCAGCAGCTTTTCATTTCCCGGGGAGCTGTTTTTT. Encoded protein: CASSFSFPGELFF. This rearrangement joins TRBV5-4 to TRBJ2-2; D remains ambiguous. V lost 2 bases to trimming and J lost 6 bases, with 8 bases between them. CDR1 is SGHNT, CDR2 YYREEE, per germline (reference sequence). This CDR3 region has 13 residues.